Included here is one T cell receptor (beta chain) sequence, with context. No cognate antigen has been identified for it. Base qualities are missing; no much larger clone stands one base away. This entry comes from a study of cytomegalovirus exposure and HLA in healthy donors (dated by TCRdb to the late 2010s). Background for the entire study: According to an earlier analysis of 587 of the donors, about 179 million T cells yielded over 90 million unique TCR beta sequences and less than 300 Gb of sequence data. A later analysis re-analyzed previously published TCR beta repertoires from about 600 donors and added high-resolution HLA genotyping to study TCR occurrence patterns. All discovery cohort repertoires had been generated on a single sequencing platform. Using immunosequencing, the study profiled T cell repertoires from approximately 700 subjects and related those repertoires to cytomegalovirus serostatus. Approximately 300 gigabases of sequencing data and around 88 million unique TCR sequences made up an early release that covered several hundred HLA-typed donors. Besides the first cohort of under 700 subjects, a separate validation cohort made up of 95 to 150 different subjects was used. Donor age, sex, ethnicity and CMV serostatus were compiled alongside the repertoire data. Across some 400 genotyped donors of the cohort, an average of about 240,000 unique TCR beta nucleotide sequences per donor were sequenced, and approximately 17% of those sequences were non-productive. The aim of the study was to test whether cataloging public T cell receptors could identify signatures of past pathogen exposure. To predict cytomegalovirus infection status, the study brought together high-throughput TCR immunosequencing, statistical association of individual TCRs with disease status, and machine learning. The number of donors typed differed by locus, with about 620-630 for A, B, C, DRB1 and DQB1, around 560 for DQA1, over 600 for DPA1, and roughly 450 for DPB1. A few DR-DQ haplotypes were handled as single units for association and clustering because linkage in the cohort was strong. In an earlier analysis of roughly 580 of the donors, high-throughput TCR beta sequencing was used to judge whether each TCR beta V gene segment behaved as functional or pseudogenic. Rather than drawing on any new phenotypic data, the later analysis identified candidate immune exposures from TCR beta sequences and the way those sequences occurred across donors. Class I and class II HLA loci were covered by the typing at four-digit resolution. Of the roughly 400 genotyped donors, about 80% fell in the genetic ancestry cluster associated with self-reported Caucasian donors. Genome-wide SNP genotypes for about 55% of the 666 donors were used in a later genetic analysis, which treated that subset as a discovery cohort.

The cohort was made up of approximately 670 healthy bone marrow donors. At the time of sampling, every cohort member was nominally healthy, though immune exposures that went unrecorded were likely present. The donor was CMV seronegative and belonged to the group of approximately 320 seronegative cohort members. Every donor gave a peripheral blood sample, and the peripheral blood mononuclear cells from that sample were used for TCR beta sequencing. The Qiagen DNeasy Blood Extraction Kit was used to extract genomic DNA from the blood cell samples. Libraries were constructed by the immunoSEQ multiplex PCR assay. A mixture of 60 forward primers for TCR Vbeta segments and 13 reverse primers for TCR Jbeta segments was used in the multiplex PCR. The CDR3 region of rearranged TCR beta genes was amplified from genomic DNA with a multiplex PCR assay. Amplified TCR beta libraries were sequenced as 87-base-pair reads on the Illumina HiSeq System. The original methods were these. A later analysis tallied some 79 million unique TCR beta chains across the 660 or so repertoires, and about 12 million of those chains were shared by two or more donors. To remove PCR and sequencing errors, raw reads were error-corrected and collapsed into unique sequences using a nearest-neighbor algorithm that merged closely related sequences. CDR3 sequences were aligned to IMGT reference sequences to assign V, D and J gene segments. For a sequence to be retained, at least a six-nucleotide match to both a V gene segment and a J gene segment was required. A rearrangement counted as productive if the CDR3 had no stop codons and remained in frame with V and J, and every other rearrangement counted as non-productive. CDR3 was defined according to IMGT convention as the region running from the second conserved V-encoded cysteine to the conserved J-encoded phenylalanine. In an earlier analysis of approximately 500 of the donors, sequences lacking an unambiguous match to a single V gene segment were excluded. An earlier analysis of several hundred of the donors called V segments functional above 56.7% productive rearrangements and segregating when the between-donor standard deviation exceeded 5%. A statistical classification framework was developed to diagnose cytomegalovirus status using the catalog of TCR beta chain sequences. A later analysis assigned V and J genes by comparing TCR nucleotide sequences with IMGT/GENE-DB human TR gene sequences. The TCRdist pipeline was used in a later analysis to assign CDR3 sequences and most-parsimonious VDJ recombination scenarios. A later analysis defined each TCR beta chain by its CDR3 amino acid sequence plus V-gene family, and excluded reads lacking a unique V-gene family. To address suspected cross-contamination and a sequencing artifact, a later analysis removed 550 to 750 highly shared, low-generation-probability nucleotide sequences. A later analysis calculated a clonal expansion index for each public chain from normalized within-repertoire ranks of inferred template counts. In a later analysis, generation probabilities were computed using a VDJ recombination model fitted to out-of-frame rearrangements, and the results were checked against IGoR. A later analysis scored TCR-TCR, TCR-HLA and TCR-CMV co-occurrence with hypergeometric tests, applying a repertoire-size bias correction to TCR pairs. To estimate false discovery rates, a later analysis permuted the HLA or CMV assignments 20 times. A later analysis grouped co-occurring TCRs with DBSCAN, adding TCRdist sequence similarity when clustering within HLA-allele-positive subsets. For co-occurrence clustering, repertoires with fewer than 30,000 or more than 120,000 public chains were excluded, along with about five repertoires with anomalous nucleotide sharing. The table was pulled from immuneACCESS by TCRdb, which kept in-frame rearrangements only. Such tables lose some clones; where checked, under half of the loss comes from unresolved V genes, and the rest has no known cause. Clone size and V and J calls were adopted from that table, with D and trimming inferred from the DNA. The sample has around 130,000 clones on record, around 75% of them singletons. The biggest ten clones account for less than 1.5% of the sample.

Results and caveats for the whole study, not just this receptor: The presence/absence analyses assumed that sequencing depth was roughly uniform across donors, and that assumption may not be true. Some IMGT-functional V segments, including TRBV6-2 and TRBV6-3, could not be told apart with the 87-base-pair reads, so those segments were excluded. When HLA alleles, especially DR and DQ, strongly co-occurred, attributing TCR associations to individual alleles was difficult. A further reported finding was that TCR beta sequences accurately predicted the HLA-A and HLA-B alleles for most subjects in the first cohort. Linkage disequilibrium might explain the correlated functional status among segregating V segments, but an unknown experimental factor could not be excluded. The authors suggested that the approach could potentially be generalized to other disease states and immunological phenotypes. Because some donors lacked HLA typing at each locus, the association tests relied only on the typed subset. An association between a missense DCLRE1C variant and V-gene and J-gene trimming of TCR beta chains was found in a later genetic analysis and replicated in an independent cohort. The study gave a list of about 170 TCR beta chains associated with cytomegalovirus. For the cohort, immune exposure information was limited to CMV serostatus. In vitro tests confirmed that a few of the cytomegalovirus-associated TCR beta chains recognize cytomegalovirus antigens. Because counts were too low, roughly 16 rarely observed V segments, including chromosome 9 orphons, were excluded from the earlier analysis of some 590 of the donors. In a later analysis, most CMV-associated TCR beta chains were found to appear HLA-restricted, with HLA associations seemingly driven largely by CMV exposure. In both the original and validation cohorts, the classifier was reported to diagnose cytomegalovirus status with high specificity and sensitivity. The sequencing pipeline was judged likely to have produced a cluster of highly shared sequence variants as a technical artifact. According to a later analysis, TCR association rates differed among HLA loci, with DRB1 alleles showing the most associated TCRs and HLA-C alleles showing the fewest. In a later analysis, HLA-associated TCR beta chains were found to be more clonally expanded and to have lower generation probabilities than equally common non-associated chains. A later analysis reported that several top co-occurrence clusters appeared linked to parvovirus B19, influenza, CMV and Epstein-Barr virus. Specific HLA alleles were associated with roughly 17,000 TCR beta sequences at a false discovery rate of 0.05 in a later analysis. While some public TCRs were present in many individuals, most TCR sequences turned up only very rarely across donors. Broadly in line with IMGT annotations, most TCR beta V segments showed up in productive rearrangements about 87% or about 30% of the time in an earlier analysis of 450 to 750 of the donors. Compared with the 666-donor mean, donors in an Asian-associated ancestry cluster had fewer N-insertions in productive TCRs, according to a later genetic analysis. This cohort had only TCR beta chains sequenced, and the lack of alpha or paired-chain data limited which features could be detected.

CDR1 MGHDK and CDR2 SYGVNS are derived from the germline V gene. Clipping removes 6 bases from V and 5 bases from J, with 10 as the unmatched junction base count. The CDR3 covers 14 residues, taking in both the cysteine and the phenylalanine. Only the CDR3 DNA is retained, 42 bases long and in frame from the first base. The receptor chain draws on TRBV25-1 and TRBJ2-7; the junction holds 7 bases that match TRBD2. The clonotype originates from a female donor in good health and CMV-seronegative. The specimen was PBMCs. The DNA sequence is as follows: TGTGCCAGCAGACCGCGGGAGCTCCTCCACGAGCAGTACTTC. Translated, it gives CASRPRELLHEQYF.